This TCR beta chain was recorded in a study of shared clonotypes between healthy human individuals. Study-wide context: Researchers assigned three CD4 naive, three CD4 memory, two CD8 naive and one CD8 memory plate to each donor. Whole-study findings and limits: Inspection by rarefaction showed sorted-subset sequencing to be incomplete despite large depth.

The assay was run at deep level. TCRdb's copy holds only in-frame clones and misses some; the assay was immunoSEQ multiplex PCR. The sample shows over a million clones, roughly 96% of them seen only once. Regarding this clone: Its specificity is unknown.

The V end lost 2 bases, the J end lost 5 bases, and 22 bases lay between the germline ends. Germline CDR1 MNHNS, CDR2 SASEGT. The CDR3 is 18 amino acids. Sequencing used naive CD4+ T cells sorted from blood. Subset reported: CD45RA+ positively selected. The rearrangement joins TRBV6-1 to TRBJ2-1; D not certain. This TCR came from a man younger than 45 in good health. The CDR3 bases are TGTGCCAGCAGTGAAAGTCAGTCCCGACATGTTTTGAACAATGAGCAGTTCTTC. As protein: CASSESQSRHVLNNEQFF.